This entry lists 25 T cell receptor beta chains sequenced from one sample in a study of shared T cell receptors in the human thymus. Profiling relied on immunoSEQ multiplex PCR, and the TCRdb table lists in-frame clones only, not all of them. The data hold more than 550,000 clones, with approximately 85% observed a single time. Separately, the same data were catalogued under a study of human thymus T cells.

Sequenced sample: thymocytes. Receptor source: a girl in the first two years of life with a congenital heart defect.

The chain employs TRBV28 and TRBJ1-3; D is unclear. V dropped 3 bases and J dropped 0 bases, with 15 bases sitting between them. Germline V CDR1 and CDR2: MDHEN, SYDVKM. The CDR3 totals 17 residues. This CDR3 reads CASSFTSGLSSGNTIYF. Here the CDR3 DNA reads TGTGCCAGCAGTTTCACGTCAGGCCTTTCCTCTGGAAACACCATATATTTT.

This chain uses TRBV9 with TRBJ2-3; 7 nucleotides line up with TRBD1. Germline V gives CDR1 SGDLS, CDR2 YYNGEE. V gave up 3 bases and J gave up 4 bases; unmatched junction bases: 14. The CDR3 totals 17 residues. The chain's CDR3 is CASSGAQGPAVPDTQYF. For the CDR3, the DNA is TGTGCCAGCAGCGGAGCACAGGGGCCGGCGGTCCCAGATACGCAGTATTTT.

V gene TRBV4-3 combines with J gene TRBJ2-7, with D unclear. V lost 0 bases to trimming and J lost 6 bases, with 15 bases between them. This CDR3 spans 15 amino acids. Germline CDR1 and CDR2: LGHNA and YSLEER. CDR3 amino acids: CASSQDFGPLGEQYF. The CDR3 nucleotides read TGCGCCAGCAGCCAAGATTTTGGGCCCTTAGGCGAGCAGTACTTC.

This chain links TRBV19 with TRBJ2-5; perhaps TRBD2 as D (5 bases). Per germline, CDR1 LNHDA and CDR2 SQIVND (reference sequence). V dropped 6 bases and J dropped 6 bases, with 17 bases sitting between them. This CDR3 is 14 amino acids long. CDR3 protein: CASSREGFEKTQYF. The CDR3 nucleotides are TGTGCCAGTAGCCGAGAGGGCTTTGAGAAGACCCAGTACTTC.

The chain is built from TRBV6-6 and TRBJ1-5; tentatively, D is TRBD1 (5 bases). This CDR3 spans 15 amino acids. Germline V lookup: CDR1 MNHNY, CDR2 SVGAGI (reference sequence). Trimming stripped 8 bases from V and 0 bases from J, with 14 bases between. CDR3 sequence reads: CASGGTPYSNQPQHF. CDR3 coding DNA: TGTGCCAGCGGCGGGACCCCATATAGCAATCAGCCCCAGCATTTT.

The V gene is TRBV6-6, the J gene TRBJ1-5; no clear D gene. Trimming cost V 2 bases and J 0 bases, with 11 bases left between them. This CDR3 spans 16 amino acids. Per germline, CDR1 MNHNY and CDR2 SVGAGI (reference sequence). CDR3 sequence: CASSYPRQDSNQPQHF. The CDR3, as DNA: TGTGCCAGCAGTTACCCCCGACAAGATAGCAATCAGCCCCAGCATTTT.

The genes are TRBV27 and TRBJ2-7; TRBD2 agrees at 10 bases. Per germline, CDR1 MNHEY and CDR2 SMNVEV (reference sequence). The CDR3 is 15 residues long. Germline trimming cut 5 bases from V and 5 bases from J; bases unmatched to any gene: 9. The CDR3 loop reads CASSTHPSGGDEQYF. The CDR3 nucleotides are TGTGCCAGCAGTACTCACCCTAGCGGGGGCGACGAGCAGTACTTC.

The rearrangement joins TRBV12-5 to TRBJ1-1; D is ambiguous. With 5 bases removed from V and 0 bases from J, the gap between germline ends came to 16 bases. The CDR3 length is 16 residues. The germline gives CDR1 LGHNT, CDR2 FRNRAP. CDR3 in DNA: TGTGCTAGTGGTCCCTTTCACGCTGACATGAACACTGAAGCTTTCTTT. This codes for CASGPFHADMNTEAFF.

V gene TRBV11-3 combines with J gene TRBJ2-5; 8 positions match TRBD1. The V gene's germline CDR1 is SGHNT and CDR2 YENEEA. Trimming at V came to 4 bases and at J to 4 bases, leaving 20 bases not matched to a gene. The CDR3 sequence is 19 residues long. This chain's CDR3 is CASSSNDTRTGQPSETQYF. DNA for the CDR3: TGTGCCAGCAGCTCCAACGACACCAGGACAGGGCAGCCTTCAGAGACCCAGTACTTC.

The gene calls are TRBV11-2 and TRBJ2-1, with 9 positions matching TRBD2. Germline CDR1 SGHAT, CDR2 FQNNGV. This CDR3 region has 16 residues. The trim removed 1 base at V and 12 bases at J, leaving 13 bases unmatched. In nucleotides, the CDR3 is TGTGCCAGCAGCTTAGGGGGGCTAGCGGGGCGCGGCGGGCAGTTCTTC. It translates to CASSLGGLAGRGGQFF.

Concerning this clone: One end of the junction is discordant with germline, which a read error may explain. The genes are TRBV9 and TRBJ2-1, with D possibly TRBD2 on 6 matching bases. Looked up from germline, CDR1 is SGDLS and CDR2 is YYNGEE. The CDR3 has 15 residues. The CDR3 loop reads CASSARVSGNNGQFF. In nucleotides, the CDR3 is TGTGCCAGCAGCGCGCGGGTTAGCGGCAACAATGGGCAGTTCTTC.

The V call is TRBV6-5, the J call TRBJ1-2, with 8 bases lining up with TRBD1. With V trimmed by 6 bases and J by 8 bases, 2 bases remained unmatched. From germline, CDR1 is MNHEY and CDR2 SVGAGI. The CDR3 is 11 amino acids. CDR3 DNA: TGTGCCAGCAGGGACAGGGCGGGCTACACCTTC. It specifies CASRDRAGYTF.

The rearrangement links TRBV7-6 to TRBJ2-5; a possible D gene is TRBD1 (5 bases). Deletions cut 10 bases from V and 5 bases from J, with 17 bases between. CDR1 is SGHVS, CDR2 FNYEAQ, per germline. The CDR3 spans 13 residues. CDR3 sequence: CATYPQGWETQYF. As DNA, the CDR3 is TGTGCCACCTATCCTCAGGGTTGGGAGACCCAGTACTTC.

V usage is TRBV7-9 and J usage is TRBJ2-7; D may be TRBD1 (5 bases). Germline lookup yields CDR1 SEHNR and CDR2 FQNEAQ (reference sequence). V was shortened by 3 bases and J by 3 bases, with 9 bases between the two germline ends. The length of the CDR3 is 13 residues. The CDR3 DNA follows: TGTGCCAGCAGCTTGGGGCTCGTCTACGAGCAGTACTTC. Translation gives CASSLGLVYEQYF.

The chain couples TRBV29-1 to TRBJ2-5; 8 bases are a match to TRBD2. The CDR3 consists of 13 residues. The germline V gene encodes CDR1 SQVTM and CDR2 ANQGSEA. The J segment lost 3 bases and the V segment lost 4 bases, leaving 4 bases of the junction unmatched. Written as DNA, the CDR3 is TGCAGCGTTGGGACTAGCCTCGAAGAGACCCAGTACTTC. It encodes CSVGTSLEETQYF.

This rearrangement joins TRBV28 to TRBJ1-2, with TRBD1 matching 10 bases. The CDR3 totals 16 residues. After removal of 5 bases from V and 4 bases from J, the junction contained 10 bases not matched to a gene. The germline CDR1 and CDR2 sequences are MDHEN and SYDVKM. The CDR3 DNA reads TGTGCCAGCAGTCTACCGGGACAGGGGTTGTCCTATGGCTACACCTTC. This encodes CASSLPGQGLSYGYTF.

The rearrangement links TRBV5-6 to TRBJ2-5, with D perhaps TRBD1 (6 bases). CDR3 length: 16 amino acids. Trimming pared 0 bases from V and 2 bases from J, leaving 14 bases between. The germline gives CDR1 SGHDT, CDR2 YYEEEE. The CDR3 nucleotides read TGTGCCAGCAGCTTGGAGTCAGGGGCCCATCAAGAGACCCAGTACTTC. It codes for CASSLESGAHQETQYF.

The chain combines TRBV5-6 with TRBJ1-4; D uncertain. There are 13 residues in the CDR3. With 2 bases removed from V and 4 bases from J, the gap between germline ends came to 6 bases. Per the germline V gene, CDR1 is SGHDT and CDR2 is YYEEEE. The CDR3, as DNA: TGTGCCAGCAGCTTTTCCCTTAATGAAAAACTGTTTTTT. Protein: CASSFSLNEKLFF.

The genes are TRBV10-3 and TRBJ1-1, with 8 bases aligning to TRBD1. This CDR3 is built from 15 residues. Trimming removed 6 bases from V and 4 bases from J; junction bases left unmatched: 10. Germline values: CDR1 ENHRY, CDR2 SYGVKD. The CDR3 loop is CAISGQGVGGTEAFF. The CDR3 DNA follows: TGTGCCATCAGCGGACAGGGAGTAGGTGGCACTGAAGCTTTCTTT.

V gene TRBV10-3 combines with J gene TRBJ2-7; no reliable D call. Germline V gene sequence: CDR1 ENHRY, CDR2 SYGVKD. Trimming pared 4 bases from V and 3 bases from J, leaving 10 bases between. The CDR3 has 13 amino acids. CDR3: CAISVRYLYEQYF. The CDR3 nucleotides are TGTGCCATCAGTGTTCGGTACCTCTACGAGCAGTACTTC.

This rearrangement joins TRBV27 to TRBJ2-3, with 8 bases lining up with TRBD2. The germline CDR1 and CDR2 sequences are MNHEY and SMNVEV (reference sequence). Trimming at V came to 8 bases and at J to 2 bases, leaving 12 bases not matched to a gene. The CDR3 loop spans 16 amino acids. The CDR3, as DNA: TGTGCCAGCGGGGGATCGGCTAGCGGGCCCACAGATACGCAGTATTTT. Protein: CASGGSASGPTDTQYF.

The chain carries TRBV6-1 and TRBJ1-2; 8 nucleotides align to TRBD1. The CDR3 has 12 amino acids. Germline V gene sequence: CDR1 MNHNS, CDR2 SASEGT. J lost 8 bases, V lost 6 bases, and 5 bases had no gene match. The CDR3 loop reads CASRNRGLGYTF. In DNA, the CDR3 is TGTGCCAGCAGGAACAGGGGGTTAGGCTACACCTTC.

The chain couples TRBV5-1 to TRBJ2-1; 7 nucleotides align to TRBD2. V dropped 4 bases and J dropped 8; count of bases not matched to a gene: 12. This CDR3 has 15 amino acids. The V gene's germline CDR1 is SGHRS and CDR2 YFSETQ. The CDR3 coding sequence is TGCGCCAGCAGCCCGACTAGCCCCCGGGCCCATGAGCAGTTCTTC. Protein product: CASSPTSPRAHEQFF.

This clone showed up just once. This chain connects TRBV28 to TRBJ2-5; the match to TRBD1 covers 9 bases. The last part of the DNA fits TRBJ2-7 better; the J call may be wrong. Germline CDR1 and CDR2: MDHEN and SYDVKM. CDR3 length: 12 amino acids. CDR3 sequence reads: CASSWDRDEQYF. CDR3 in DNA: TGTGCCAGCAGTTGGGACAGGGACGAGCAGTACTTC.

The chain uses TRBV28 and TRBJ1-5; 7 bases line up with TRBD1. V lost 5 bases and J lost 1; bases outside the gene matches: 8. This CDR3 comprises 16 residues. Per germline, CDR1 MDHEN and CDR2 SYDVKM. The CDR3 region is CASSLPTGWSNQPQHF. CDR3 DNA: TGTGCCAGCAGTCTCCCGACAGGGTGGAGCAATCAGCCCCAGCATTTT.